This note documents a single TCR beta chain sequence. These data are taken from a study of CD8 T cells in Susac syndrome. An input of roughly 0.5 to 1 ug of RNA was subjected to reverse transcription using random hexamers. Amplification of TCR beta CDR3 was carried out by immunoSEQ multiplex PCR, which covered 54 Vbeta and 13 Jbeta segments. From the immunoSEQ multiplex PCR reads, TCRdb called clonotypes with MiXCR, one entry per CDR3 protein. The data hold some 450,000 distinct CDR3 sequences, with roughly 85% observed a single time. Trimming pared 5 bases from V and 4 bases from J, leaving 12 bases between. CDR3 size: 13 residues. Per germline, CDR1 SQVTM and CDR2 ANQGSEA. FACS was used to enrich TEMRA cells, whereas the CD8+ and CD4+ T cells were obtained by negative isolation.

The sample was CD8+ T cells from PBMCs. The source is a human donor with multiple sclerosis. J is TRBJ2-1 and V is TRBV29-1; no firm D call. The CDR3 reads CSVTAQEYNEQFF. In DNA form, the CDR3 reads TGCAGCGTTACCGCGCAGGAGTACAATGAGCAGTTCTTC.